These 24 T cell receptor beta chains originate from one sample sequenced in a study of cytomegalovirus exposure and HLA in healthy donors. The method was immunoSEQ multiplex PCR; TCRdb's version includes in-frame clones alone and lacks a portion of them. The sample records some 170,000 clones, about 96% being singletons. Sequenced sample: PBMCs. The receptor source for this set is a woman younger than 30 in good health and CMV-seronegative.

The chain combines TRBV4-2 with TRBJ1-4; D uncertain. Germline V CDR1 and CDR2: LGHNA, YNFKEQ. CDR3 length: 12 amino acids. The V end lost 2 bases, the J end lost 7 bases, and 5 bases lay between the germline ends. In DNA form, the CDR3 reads TGTGCCAGCAGCCAACTAAGTGAAAAACTGTTTTTT. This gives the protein CASSQLSEKLFF.

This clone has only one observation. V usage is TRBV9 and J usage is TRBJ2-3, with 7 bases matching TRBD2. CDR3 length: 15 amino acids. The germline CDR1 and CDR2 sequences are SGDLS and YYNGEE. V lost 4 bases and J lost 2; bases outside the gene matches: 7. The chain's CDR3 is CASSREVALTDTQYF. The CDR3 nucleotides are TGTGCCAGCAGCCGGGAGGTAGCGCTCACAGATACGCAGTATTTT.

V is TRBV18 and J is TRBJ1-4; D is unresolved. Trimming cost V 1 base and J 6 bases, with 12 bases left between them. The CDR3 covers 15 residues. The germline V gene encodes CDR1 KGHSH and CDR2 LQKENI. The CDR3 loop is CASSPRGMADEKLFF. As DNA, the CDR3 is TGTGCCAGCTCACCACGAGGCATGGCGGATGAAAAACTGTTTTTT. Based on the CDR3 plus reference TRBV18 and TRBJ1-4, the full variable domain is NAGVMQNPRHLVRRRGQEARLRCSPMKGHSHVYWYRQLPEEGLKFMVYLQKENIIDESGMPKERFSAEFPKEGPSILRIQQVVRGDSAAYFCASSPRGMADEKLFFGSGTQLSVL.

CDR3 in amino acids: CASSEGYIRAGEKLFF. The CDR3, as DNA: TGTGCCAGCAGTGAAGGGTACATAAGGGCGGGAGAAAAACTGTTTTTT. The V gene is TRBV6-1, the J gene TRBJ1-4; D ambiguous. Germline V gene lookup returns CDR1 MNHNS and CDR2 SASEGT. This CDR3 contains 16 residues. V was trimmed by 1 base and J by 8 bases, leaving 17 bases between them.

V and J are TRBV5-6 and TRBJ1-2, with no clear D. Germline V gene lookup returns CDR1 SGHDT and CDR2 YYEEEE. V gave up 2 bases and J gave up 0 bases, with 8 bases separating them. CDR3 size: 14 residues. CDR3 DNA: TGTGCCAGCAGCTTCAGGTTACCTAACTATGGCTACACCTTC. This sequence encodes CASSFRLPNYGYTF.

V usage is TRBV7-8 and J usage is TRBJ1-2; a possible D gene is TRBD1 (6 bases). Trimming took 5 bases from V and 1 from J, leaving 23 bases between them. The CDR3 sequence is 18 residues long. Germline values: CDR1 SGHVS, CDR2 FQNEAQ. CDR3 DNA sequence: TGTGCCAGCAGCCTTTACAGGGCTCCCGCCTCCCTTAACTATGGCTACACCTTC. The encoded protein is CASSLYRAPASLNYGYTF.

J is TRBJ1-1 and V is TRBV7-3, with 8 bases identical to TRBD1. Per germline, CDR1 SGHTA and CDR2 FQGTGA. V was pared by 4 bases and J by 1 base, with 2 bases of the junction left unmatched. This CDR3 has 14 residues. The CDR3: CASSSQGGNTEAFF. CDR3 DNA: TGTGCCAGCAGCTCACAGGGGGGGAACACTGAAGCTTTCTTT.

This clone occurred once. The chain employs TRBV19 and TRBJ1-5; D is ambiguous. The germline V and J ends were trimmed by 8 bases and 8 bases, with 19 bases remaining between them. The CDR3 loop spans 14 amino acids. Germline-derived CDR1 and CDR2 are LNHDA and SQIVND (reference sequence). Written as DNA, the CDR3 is TGTGCCAGTTCCATAGAGTTCCAACCTGAGCCCCAGCATTTT. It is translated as CASSIEFQPEPQHF.

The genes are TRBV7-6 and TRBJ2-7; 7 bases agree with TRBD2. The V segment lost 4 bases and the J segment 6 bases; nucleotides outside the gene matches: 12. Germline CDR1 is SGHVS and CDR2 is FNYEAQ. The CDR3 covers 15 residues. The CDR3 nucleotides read TGTGCCAGCAGCTCTCCGGCGGCGGGAGAGAGCGAGCAGTACTTC. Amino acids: CASSSPAAGESEQYF.

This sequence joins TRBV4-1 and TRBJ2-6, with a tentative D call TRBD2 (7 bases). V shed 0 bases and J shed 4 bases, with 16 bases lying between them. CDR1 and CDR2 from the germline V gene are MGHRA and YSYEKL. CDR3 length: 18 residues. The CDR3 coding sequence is TGCGCCAGCAGCCAAGATCGTAGGGGGGGAAGAGGGGCCAACGTCCTGACTTTC. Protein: CASSQDRRGGRGANVLTF.

CDR3 DNA: TGTGCCAGCAGCCGCACGGGGAGCGACACTGAAGCTTTCTTT. It translates to CASSRTGSDTEAFF. The chain joins TRBV7-6 to TRBJ1-1; D ambiguous. Germline assignment: CDR1 SGHVS and CDR2 FNYEAQ. V dropped 5 bases and J dropped 3 bases, with 13 bases sitting between them. The CDR3 extends over 14 amino acids.

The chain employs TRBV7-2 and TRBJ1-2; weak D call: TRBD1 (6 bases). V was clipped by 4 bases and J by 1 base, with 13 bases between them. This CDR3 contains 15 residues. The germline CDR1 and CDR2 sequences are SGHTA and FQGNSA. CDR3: CASSSPRGGNYGYTF. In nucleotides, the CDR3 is TGTGCCAGCAGCTCCCCGAGGGGGGGTAACTATGGCTACACCTTC.

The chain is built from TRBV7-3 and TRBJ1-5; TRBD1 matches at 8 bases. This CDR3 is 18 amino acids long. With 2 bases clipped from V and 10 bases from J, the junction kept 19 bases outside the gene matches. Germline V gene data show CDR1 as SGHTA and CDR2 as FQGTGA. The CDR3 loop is CASSLLVAGGGSLSPQHF. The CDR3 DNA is TGTGCCAGCAGCTTATTGGTTGCAGGGGGCGGGAGCCTCAGCCCCCAGCATTTT.

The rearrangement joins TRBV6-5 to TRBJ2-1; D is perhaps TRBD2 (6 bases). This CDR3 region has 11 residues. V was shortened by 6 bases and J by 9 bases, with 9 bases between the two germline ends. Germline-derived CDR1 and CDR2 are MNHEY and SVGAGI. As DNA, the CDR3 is TGTGCCAGCAGGGGGGGTATTGAGCAGTTCTTC. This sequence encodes CASRGGIEQFF.

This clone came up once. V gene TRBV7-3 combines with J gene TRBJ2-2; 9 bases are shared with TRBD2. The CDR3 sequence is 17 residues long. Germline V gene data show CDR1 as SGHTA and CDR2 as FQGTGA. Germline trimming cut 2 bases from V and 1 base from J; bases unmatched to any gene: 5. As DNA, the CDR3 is TGTGCCAGCAGCTTATCATCTAGCGGGGAGAACACCGGGGAGCTGTTTTTT. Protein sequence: CASSLSSSGENTGELFF.

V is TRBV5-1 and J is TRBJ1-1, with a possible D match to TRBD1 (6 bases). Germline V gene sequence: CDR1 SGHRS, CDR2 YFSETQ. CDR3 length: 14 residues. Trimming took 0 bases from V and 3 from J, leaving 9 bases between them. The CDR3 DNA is TGCGCCAGCAGCTTGGACAGGGTGGACACTGAAGCTTTCTTT. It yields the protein CASSLDRVDTEAFF.

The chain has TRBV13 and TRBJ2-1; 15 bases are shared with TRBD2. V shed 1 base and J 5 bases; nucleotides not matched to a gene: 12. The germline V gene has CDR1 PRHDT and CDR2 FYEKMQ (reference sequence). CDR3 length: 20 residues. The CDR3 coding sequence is TGTGCCAGCAGCTTAGCCCTTGGACTAGCGGGGGGGGCCAACCACAATGAGCAGTTCTTC. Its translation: CASSLALGLAGGANHNEQFF.

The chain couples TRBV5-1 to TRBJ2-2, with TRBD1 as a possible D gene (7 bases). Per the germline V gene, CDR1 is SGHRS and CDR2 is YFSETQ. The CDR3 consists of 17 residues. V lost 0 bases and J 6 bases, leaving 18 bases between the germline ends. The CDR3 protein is CASSLAPRGASPGELFF. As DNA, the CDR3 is TGCGCCAGCAGCTTGGCCCCCAGGGGGGCCAGTCCCGGGGAGCTGTTTTTT.

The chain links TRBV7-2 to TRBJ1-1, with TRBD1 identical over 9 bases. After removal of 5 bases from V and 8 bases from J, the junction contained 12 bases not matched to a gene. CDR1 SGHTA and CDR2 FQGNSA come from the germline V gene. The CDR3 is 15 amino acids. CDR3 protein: CASSRGTGPQGEAFF. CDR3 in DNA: TGTGCCAGCAGCCGAGGGACAGGGCCACAGGGAGAAGCTTTCTTT.

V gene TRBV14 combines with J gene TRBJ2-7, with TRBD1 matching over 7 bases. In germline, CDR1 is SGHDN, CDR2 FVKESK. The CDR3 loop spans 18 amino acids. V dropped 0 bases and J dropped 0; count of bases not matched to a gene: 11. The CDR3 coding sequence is TGTGCCAGCAGCCAAGAGGGGTGGGACAGCACCCTCTCCTACGAGCAGTACTTC. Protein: CASSQEGWDSTLSYEQYF.

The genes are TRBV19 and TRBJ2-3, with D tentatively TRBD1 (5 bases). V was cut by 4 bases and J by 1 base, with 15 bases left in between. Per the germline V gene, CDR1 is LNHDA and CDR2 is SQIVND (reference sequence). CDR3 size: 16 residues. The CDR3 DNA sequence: TGTGCCAGTAGTAGCTACAGGTCCCTCGGCACAGATACGCAGTATTTT. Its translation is CASSSYRSLGTDTQYF.

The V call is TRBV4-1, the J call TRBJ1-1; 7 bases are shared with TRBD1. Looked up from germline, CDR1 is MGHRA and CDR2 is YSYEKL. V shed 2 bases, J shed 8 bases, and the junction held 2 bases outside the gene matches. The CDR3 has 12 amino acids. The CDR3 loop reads CASSQTTGEAFF. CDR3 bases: TGCGCCAGCAGCCAAACGACAGGGGAAGCTTTCTTT.

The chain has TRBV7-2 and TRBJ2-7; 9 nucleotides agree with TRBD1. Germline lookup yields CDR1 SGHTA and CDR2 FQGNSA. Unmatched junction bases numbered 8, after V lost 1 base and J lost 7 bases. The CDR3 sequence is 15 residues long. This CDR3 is CASSLGGQGVREQYF. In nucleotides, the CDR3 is TGTGCCAGCAGCTTAGGGGGACAGGGAGTGAGGGAGCAGTACTTC. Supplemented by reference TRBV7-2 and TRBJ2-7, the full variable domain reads GAGVSQSPSNKVTEKGKDVELRCDPISGHTALYWYRQSLGQGLEFLIYFQGNSAPDKSGLPSDRFSAERTGGSVSTLTIQRTQQEDSAVYLCASSLGGQGVREQYFGPGTRLTVT.

The chain's CDR3 is CASGAPTGNTEAFF. CDR3 sequence (DNA): TGTGCCAGCGGGGCTCCGACAGGGAACACTGAAGCTTTCTTT. This chain joins TRBV9 and TRBJ1-1; tentative D call: TRBD1 (6 bases). Trimming took off 7 bases at V and 1 base at J, with 14 bases between the two ends. This CDR3 has 14 amino acids. Germline CDR1 SGDLS, CDR2 YYNGEE.